A single sample gave rise to the 29 T cell receptor beta chains below, sequenced in a study of glioma-infiltrating T cells after dendritic cell vaccination. Time point described: after dendritic cell vaccination, including at tumor progression/relapse. Sequencing was performed with immunoSEQ multiplex PCR; in TCRdb, only in-frame clones are kept and a portion is missing. The sample includes just under 100,000 clones, 65% to 85% of them seen just once. The material was blood, obtained after dendritic cell vaccination. The receptor source for this set is a human donor with glioblastoma.

The chain uses TRBV5-1 and TRBJ1-2, with 7 bases lining up with TRBD1. CDR1 is SGHRS and CDR2 is YFSETQ in the germline V gene. This CDR3 contains 13 residues. The V gene end was trimmed by 4 bases and the J gene end by 4 bases; junction bases not matched to a gene: 4. The CDR3 DNA reads TGCGCCAGCAGCCAACAGGGGATCTATGGCTACACCTTC. Translation: CASSQQGIYGYTF.

The CDR3 region has the DNA TGTGCAGCCACAGGGTTAGATGAGCAGTTCTTC. Amino acid sequence: CAATGLDEQFF. The rearrangement joins TRBV6-6 to TRBJ2-1; TRBD1 is a possible D gene (6 bases). CDR1 is MNHNY, CDR2 SVGAGI, per germline (reference sequence). CDR3 length equals 11 residues.

The V gene is TRBV9, the J gene TRBJ2-3; tentative D call: TRBD1 (5 bases). CDR3 length: 16 amino acids. The V and J ends lost 4 bases and 2 bases respectively, with 17 bases between them. Germline V gene sequence: CDR1 SGDLS, CDR2 YYNGEE. The CDR3 is CASSQQGVVDTDTQYF. The CDR3 nucleotides are TGTGCCAGCAGCCAACAAGGGGTAGTGGACACAGATACGCAGTATTTT.

In this sample, this clone turned up once. The J gene is TRBJ2-7, the V gene TRBV18, with TRBD2 identical over 8 bases. CDR3 length equals 15 residues. The V and J ends lost 3 bases and 3 bases, in that order; junction bases with no gene match: 7. Germline V gene data show CDR1 as KGHSH and CDR2 as LQKENI. This CDR3 reads CASSPPSTSDYEQYF. CDR3 in DNA: TGTGCCAGCTCACCCCCCTCGACTAGCGACTACGAGCAGTACTTC.

The rearrangement uses TRBV9 and TRBJ1-1, with D unresolved. The ends were cut back, 0 bases at V and 0 bases at J, with 6 bases in the middle. Germline assignment: CDR1 SGDLS and CDR2 YYNGEE. There are 14 residues in the CDR3. For the CDR3, the DNA is TGTGCCAGCAGCGTAGGAGCCATGAACACTGAAGCTTTCTTT. It is translated as CASSVGAMNTEAFF.

The CDR3 reads CASSDLLAGGPGEQYF. As DNA, the CDR3 is TGTGCCAGCAGTGACTTACTAGCGGGGGGCCCGGGGGAGCAGTACTTC. V and J are TRBV6-4 and TRBJ2-7; 12 nucleotides match TRBD2. The V gene end was trimmed by 1 base and the J gene end by 7 bases; junction bases not matched to a gene: 8. The CDR3 is made up of 16 amino acids. Germline V gene lookup returns CDR1 MRHNA and CDR2 SNTAGT.

The chain is built from TRBV28 and TRBJ2-7, with D maybe TRBD2 (5 bases). Germline V gives CDR1 MDHEN, CDR2 SYDVKM. The length of the CDR3 is 14 residues. V was pared by 3 bases and J by 3 bases, with 12 bases between. Here the CDR3 reads CASSFASGRYEQYF. CDR3 sequence (DNA): TGTGCCAGCAGTTTCGCCAGCGGACGCTACGAGCAGTACTTC.

V and J are TRBV25-1 and TRBJ2-2; 9 positions match TRBD1. V trimming: 10 bases; J trimming: 6 bases; junction bases outside the gene matches: 6. Germline CDR1 reads MGHDK; CDR2 reads SYGVNS. The length of the CDR3 is 13 residues. The CDR3: CATYGQGPGELFF. The CDR3 nucleotides read TGTGCCACTTATGGACAGGGGCCCGGGGAGCTGTTTTTT.

V gene TRBV5-1 combines with J gene TRBJ2-3, with a possible D match to TRBD2 (6 bases). The CDR3 spans 11 residues. Trimming left V 5 bases short and J 5 bases short, with 6 bases between. In germline, CDR1 is SGHRS, CDR2 YFSETQ. The CDR3 DNA reads TGCGCCAGCAGGGGGGGAGATACGCAGTATTTT. Its translation: CASRGGDTQYF.

This clone was observed a single time. CDR3 bases: TGCGCCAGCAGACGGCCAGGGTCTAATGAAAAACTGTTTTTT. It codes for CASRRPGSNEKLFF. V usage is TRBV5-1 and J usage is TRBJ1-4; D is perhaps TRBD1 (5 bases). The CDR3 contains 14 residues. Germline V gene data show CDR1 as SGHRS and CDR2 as YFSETQ. Trimming took 5 bases from V and 3 from J, leaving 11 bases between them. Variable domain in full (rest from reference TRBV5-1 and TRBJ1-4): KAGVTQTPRYLIKTRGQQVTLSCSPISGHRSVSWYQQTPGQGLQFLFEYFSETQRNKGNFPGRFSGRQFSNSRSEMNVSTLELGDSALYLCASRRPGSNEKLFFGSGTQLSVL.

The gene calls are TRBV5-1 and TRBJ1-3; D is unresolved. Trimming took off 0 bases at V and 1 base at J, with 5 bases between the two ends. Per germline, CDR1 SGHRS and CDR2 YFSETQ. CDR3 length: 14 residues. The CDR3 is CASSLAGSGNTIYF. The CDR3 DNA follows: TGCGCCAGCAGCTTGGCGGGATCTGGAAACACCATATATTTT.

V and J are TRBV5-6 and TRBJ2-3; tentative D call: TRBD2 (6 bases). The CDR3 contains 16 residues. CDR1 is SGHDT, CDR2 YYEEEE, per germline. Trimming left V 4 bases short and J 1 base short, with 16 bases between. DNA of the CDR3: TGTGCCAGCAGCCCCCCGCGGGAAACGGGCACAGATACGCAGTATTTT. Protein product: CASSPPRETGTDTQYF.

This chain links TRBV28 with TRBJ1-5; TRBD1 might be the D (6 bases). The germline V gene has CDR1 MDHEN and CDR2 SYDVKM. V gave up 5 bases and J gave up 7 bases, with 12 bases separating them. The CDR3 is 13 amino acids. The CDR3 loop reads CASSDRRNQPQHF. CDR3 DNA sequence: TGTGCCAGCAGTGACAGGCGGAACCAGCCCCAGCATTTT.

The chain employs TRBV2 and TRBJ1-1; D ambiguous. The ends were cut back, 4 bases at V and 3 bases at J, with 9 bases in the middle. Germline values: CDR1 SNHLY, CDR2 FYNNEI. This CDR3 region has 13 residues. As DNA, the CDR3 is TGTGCCAGCAGTGTGTCACTATACACTGAAGCTTTCTTT. It translates to CASSVSLYTEAFF.

The V and J genes are TRBV27 and TRBJ2-7; D perhaps matches TRBD2 (5 bases). With 1 base removed from V and 3 bases from J, the gap between germline ends came to 13 bases. The CDR3 has 15 amino acids. Germline V gives CDR1 MNHEY, CDR2 SMNVEV (reference sequence). CDR3 coding DNA: TGTGCCAGCAGTTTATTAGGGCTAGCTGGCTACGAGCAGTACTTC. This translates into CASSLLGLAGYEQYF.

The sample holds a few counts of this clone. The J gene is TRBJ1-1, the V gene TRBV30; 7 nucleotides agree with TRBD1. Trimming at V came to 5 bases and at J to 3 bases, leaving 9 bases not matched to a gene. CDR3 size: 14 residues. The germline V gene encodes CDR1 GTSNPN and CDR2 SVGIG (reference sequence). The CDR3 sequence is CAWLPGTVDTEAFF. In nucleotides, the CDR3 is TGTGCCTGGCTTCCCGGGACAGTAGACACTGAAGCTTTCTTT.

This clone appeared once. The chain recombines TRBV5-4 with TRBJ2-1; 7 bases align to TRBD1. V was clipped by 6 bases and J by 4 bases; unmatched bases: 10. This CDR3 contains 15 residues. Per the germline V gene, CDR1 is SGHNT and CDR2 is YYREEE (reference sequence). CDR3 residues: CASTTGQGVYNEQFF. In nucleotides, the CDR3 is TGTGCCAGCACCACCGGGCAGGGGGTGTACAATGAGCAGTTCTTC.

In this sample, this clone turned up once. The chain employs TRBV18 and TRBJ2-1; TRBD1 matches at 9 bases. The germline gives CDR1 KGHSH, CDR2 LQKENI. This CDR3 region has 17 residues. Trimming at V came to 0 bases and at J to 7 bases, leaving 10 bases not matched to a gene. CDR3 in DNA: TGTGCCAGCTCACCACCGCCACCGGGACAGGGTAATAATGAGCAGTTCTTC. Encoded protein: CASSPPPPGQGNNEQFF. The variable domain in full, completed from reference TRBV18 and TRBJ2-1, reads NAGVMQNPRHLVRRRGQEARLRCSPMKGHSHVYWYRQLPEEGLKFMVYLQKENIIDESGMPKERFSAEFPKEGPSILRIQQVVRGDSAAYFCASSPPPPGQGNNEQFFGPGTRLTVL.

The chain is built from TRBV19 and TRBJ2-2; 14 bases fit TRBD2. This CDR3 has 15 residues. V lost 6 bases to trimming and J lost 7 bases; unmatched junction nucleotides: 4. CDR1 and CDR2 (germline): LNHDA, SQIVND (reference sequence). The CDR3 here is CASRGLAGVVGELFF. The CDR3 nucleotides read TGTGCCAGTAGGGGACTAGCGGGAGTGGTCGGGGAGCTGTTTTTT. Based on the CDR3 plus reference TRBV19 and TRBJ2-2, the full variable domain is DGGITQSPKYLFRKEGQNVTLSCEQNLNHDAMYWYRQDPGQGLRLIYYSQIVNDFQKGDIAEGYSVSREKKESFPLTVTSAQKNPTAFYLCASRGLAGVVGELFFGEGSRLTVL.

This clone was seen ten or more times. This sequence joins TRBV10-3 and TRBJ2-7; 8 positions match TRBD2. V dropped 4 bases and J dropped 4; count of bases not matched to a gene: 9. Germline V gene data show CDR1 as ENHRY and CDR2 as SYGVKD. This CDR3 contains 15 residues. In DNA form, the CDR3 reads TGTGCCATCAGTGGACCCACGGGGGGGCGGTACGAGCAGTACTTC. Amino acid sequence: CAISGPTGGRYEQYF.

The chain is built from TRBV19 and TRBJ1-2, with no clear D. This CDR3 has 14 residues. Trimming stripped 5 bases from V and 0 bases from J, with 10 bases between. CDR1 LNHDA and CDR2 SQIVND come from the germline V gene (reference sequence). Written as DNA, the CDR3 is TGTGCCAGTAGTGCCTCGAGATCTAACTATGGCTACACCTTC. Its protein product is CASSASRSNYGYTF.

This clone was detected once. The V gene is TRBV21-1, the J gene TRBJ1-2; the D call in the table, TRBD1, was not verified against the DNA. TRBV21-1 is reported as a pseudogene. This CDR3 spans 20 amino acids. The CDR3 loop is CASSKYPGKNRGREPWGYTF. DNA for the CDR3: TGTGCCAGCAGCAAATACCCTGGTAAAAACAGGGGGCGTGAACCTTGGGGCTACACCTTC.

The chain has TRBV29-1 and TRBJ1-2, with D possibly TRBD1 on 5 matching bases. Trimming took 4 bases from V and 5 from J, leaving 20 bases between them. Germline loops: CDR1 SQVTM, CDR2 ANQGSEA. The CDR3 runs 15 residues. The CDR3 region is CSVVGDGGSAYGYTF. For the CDR3, the DNA is TGCAGCGTTGTAGGGGATGGGGGGTCTGCGTATGGCTACACCTTC.

The rearrangement links TRBV15 to TRBJ1-1; 8 nucleotides line up with TRBD1. Losses at the gene ends were 0 bases for V and 3 bases for J; bases not matched to a gene: 6. The CDR3 has 16 amino acids. Germline V gene sequence: CDR1 LNHNV, CDR2 YYDKDF (reference sequence). The CDR3 DNA is TGTGCCACCAGCAGAGACCATCCAGGGGGCTACACTGAAGCTTTCTTT. Its translation: CATSRDHPGGYTEAFF.

V gene TRBV7-9 combines with J gene TRBJ1-1; D might be TRBD1 (6 bases). V shed 1 base and J shed 1 base, with 10 bases lying between them. Germline-derived CDR1 and CDR2 are SEHNR and FQNEAQ (reference sequence). CDR3 length equals 15 residues. The CDR3 region has the DNA TGTGCCAGCAGCTTAGTCCGAGGGGGGAACACTGAAGCTTTCTTT. This translates into CASSLVRGGNTEAFF.

V is TRBV19 and J is TRBJ1-5; D is uncertain. Trimming left V 1 base short and J 7 bases short, with 8 bases between. The CDR3 is made up of 13 amino acids. Germline lookup yields CDR1 LNHDA and CDR2 SQIVND (reference sequence). DNA of the CDR3: TGTGCCAGTAGTATAGGGCTGCGGCAGCCCCAGCATTTT. Translation: CASSIGLRQPQHF.

J is TRBJ2-5 and V is TRBV2, with TRBD1 as a possible D gene (5 bases). The end of the DNA is better explained by TRBJ2-7, so the J call may be wrong. The germline V gene has CDR1 SNHLY and CDR2 FYNNEI. The CDR3 spans 14 residues. For the CDR3, the DNA is TGTGCCAGCTCCAGGGATCTTAGCTCCTACGAGCAGTACTTC. Protein sequence: CASSRDLSSYEQYF.

This clone was counted a single time. The chain links TRBV19 to TRBJ1-6; TRBD1 agrees at 7 bases. CDR1 is LNHDA, CDR2 SQIVND, per germline (reference sequence). The CDR3 has 17 amino acids. Trimming cost V 5 bases and J 6 bases; bases outside gene matches: 13. In nucleotides, the CDR3 is TGTGCCAGTAGTGTCCTTGTCCCGACAGGGACTAATTCACCCCTCCACTTT. Amino acid sequence: CASSVLVPTGTNSPLHF.

The rearrangement uses TRBV25-1 and TRBJ2-7; the D gene is possibly TRBD2 (6 bases). CDR1 MGHDK and CDR2 SYGVNS come from the germline V gene. The CDR3 is 13 residues long. V gave up 0 bases and J gave up 7 bases, with 10 bases separating them. CDR3: CASSEYGGREQYF. The DNA of the CDR3 is TGTGCCAGCAGTGAATATGGGGGGAGGGAGCAGTACTTC.